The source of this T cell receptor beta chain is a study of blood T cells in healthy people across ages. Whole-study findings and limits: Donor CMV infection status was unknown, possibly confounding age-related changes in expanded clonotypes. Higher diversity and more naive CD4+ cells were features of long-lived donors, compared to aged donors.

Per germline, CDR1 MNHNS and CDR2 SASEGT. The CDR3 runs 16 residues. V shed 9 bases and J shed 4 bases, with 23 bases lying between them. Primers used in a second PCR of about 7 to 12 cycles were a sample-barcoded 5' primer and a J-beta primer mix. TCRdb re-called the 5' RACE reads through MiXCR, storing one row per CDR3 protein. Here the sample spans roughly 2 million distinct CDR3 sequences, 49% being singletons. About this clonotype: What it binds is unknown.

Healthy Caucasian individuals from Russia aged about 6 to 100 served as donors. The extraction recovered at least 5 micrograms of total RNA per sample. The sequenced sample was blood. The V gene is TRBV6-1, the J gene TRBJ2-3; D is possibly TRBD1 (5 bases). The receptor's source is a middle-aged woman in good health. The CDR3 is CASRQNGAVTADTQYF. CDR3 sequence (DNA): TGTGCCAGTCGACAAAATGGGGCCGTGACGGCAGATACGCAGTATTTT.